A single sample gave rise to the 28 T cell receptor beta chains below, sequenced in a study of cytomegalovirus exposure and HLA in healthy donors. Here immunoSEQ multiplex PCR was the method, and the copy in TCRdb shows in-frame clones only, minus some. The top ten hold over 1% of the sample, which has tens of thousands of clones, 92% seen once. Sequencing used PBMCs. The receptors come from a woman aged 18-29 years in good health and CMV-seronegative.

The chain employs TRBV29-1 and TRBJ2-7; D perhaps matches TRBD2 (6 bases). CDR3 length: 17 residues. CDR1 and CDR2 from the germline V gene are SQVTM and ANQGSEA. The V gene lost 4 bases and the J gene lost 0 bases, with 22 bases spanning the gap. CDR3 residues: CSVAGGSRQALSYEQYF. The CDR3 nucleotides are TGCAGCGTTGCTGGGGGGAGCCGGCAGGCCCTCTCCTACGAGCAGTACTTC.

V is TRBV6-4 and J is TRBJ2-1; 15 bases fit TRBD2. J gave up 6 bases and V 0 bases, and 0 bases lay outside the gene matches. This CDR3 is built from 16 residues. Germline V gives CDR1 MRHNA, CDR2 SNTAGT. CDR3 residues: CASSDSGLAGGNEQFF. The DNA for the CDR3 is TGTGCCAGCAGTGACTCGGGACTAGCGGGAGGCAATGAGCAGTTCTTC.

The J gene is TRBJ1-5, the V gene TRBV9, with TRBD1 identical over 8 bases. The V gene end was trimmed by 0 bases and the J gene end by 5 bases; junction bases not matched to a gene: 4. CDR3 length: 15 amino acids. From germline, CDR1 is SGDLS and CDR2 YYNGEE. The CDR3 spells CASSVGQGADQPQHF. The CDR3 DNA reads as TGTGCCAGCAGCGTAGGGCAGGGGGCGGATCAGCCCCAGCATTTT.

This sequence joins TRBV6-5 and TRBJ1-1, with a tentative D call TRBD1 (6 bases). The CDR3 extends over 14 amino acids. Germline CDR1 is MNHEY and CDR2 is SVGAGI. Trimming left V 6 bases short and J 1 base short, with 12 bases between. The CDR3 region has the DNA TGTGCCAGCAGGGGATTGACAGGGAACACTGAAGCTTTCTTT. It is translated as CASRGLTGNTEAFF.

For the CDR3, the DNA is TGCGCCAGCAGCCAACAACAGGGGGCGGTCGAGCAGTACTTC. Translation gives CASSQQQGAVEQYF. V usage is TRBV4-1 and J usage is TRBJ2-7; TRBD1 matches at 9 bases. Germline loops: CDR1 MGHRA, CDR2 YSYEKL. After removal of 2 bases from V and 6 bases from J, the junction contained 5 bases not matched to a gene. The CDR3 contains 14 residues.

This chain links TRBV18 with TRBJ2-2, with TRBD1 matching over 8 bases. The CDR3 length is 19 residues. Germline V gene sequence: CDR1 KGHSH, CDR2 LQKENI. V shed 1 base, J shed 2 bases, and the junction held 12 bases outside the gene matches. The CDR3 coding sequence is TGTGCCAGCTCACCACGCGGCCGGGACAGGAAAGGCAACACCGGGGAGCTGTTTTTT. Translating it yields CASSPRGRDRKGNTGELFF.

This chain joins TRBV4-1 and TRBJ2-7, with TRBD2 identical over 10 bases. The CDR3 extends over 15 amino acids. Trimming at V came to 4 bases and at J to 3 bases, leaving 6 bases not matched to a gene. Germline V gives CDR1 MGHRA, CDR2 YSYEKL. CDR3 DNA: TGCGCCAGCAGCCCGGAGCGGGAGGGCCTCTACGAGCAGTACTTC. It is translated as CASSPEREGLYEQYF.

The rearrangement links TRBV7-2 to TRBJ1-5; TRBD1 agrees at 7 bases. With V trimmed by 3 bases and J by 1 base, 3 bases remained unmatched. CDR3 length equals 15 residues. In germline, CDR1 is SGHTA, CDR2 FQGNSA. The DNA for the CDR3 is TGTGCCAGCAGCTTGAAGACAGGGAGCAATCAGCCCCAGCATTTT. Amino acids: CASSLKTGSNQPQHF.

This clone was observed a handful of times. V usage is TRBV9 and J usage is TRBJ2-5, with 10 bases fitting TRBD1. The V gene end was trimmed by 0 bases and the J gene end by 5 bases; junction bases not matched to a gene: 1. This CDR3 is 14 amino acids long. Germline CDR1 is SGDLS and CDR2 is YYNGEE. The CDR3 DNA sequence: TGTGCCAGCAGCGTAGAGGGACAGGGGGAGACCCAGTACTTC. This codes for CASSVEGQGETQYF.

This clone was picked up one time. V is TRBV7-9 and J is TRBJ2-3, with TRBD1 identical over 7 bases. CDR3 length equals 14 residues. The J segment lost 3 bases and the V segment lost 5 bases, leaving 5 bases of the junction unmatched. Germline V lookup: CDR1 SEHNR, CDR2 FQNEAQ (reference sequence). CDR3 residues: CASSPDRATDTQYF. The CDR3 nucleotides are TGTGCCAGCAGCCCCGACAGGGCGACAGATACGCAGTATTTT.

The chain combines TRBV2 with TRBJ2-1; 10 nucleotides agree with TRBD2. V shed 7 bases, J shed 5 bases, and the junction held 5 bases outside the gene matches. Germline V CDR1 and CDR2: SNHLY, FYNNEI. The CDR3 has 14 amino acids. The CDR3 nucleotides are TGTGCCAGCAATCTAGCGGGGGTTAACAATGAGCAGTTCTTC. This gives the protein CASNLAGVNNEQFF. The full variable domain, rest sourced from reference TRBV2 and TRBJ2-1, is EPEVTQTPSHQVTQMGQEVILRCVPISNHLYFYWYRQILGQKVEFLVSFYNNEISEKSEIFDDQFSVERPDGSNFTLKIRSTKLEDSAMYFCASNLAGVNNEQFFGPGTRLTVL.

This chain joins TRBV6-5 and TRBJ1-2, with TRBD1 matching over 8 bases. With 6 bases clipped from V and 7 bases from J, the junction kept 7 bases outside the gene matches. The germline V gene has CDR1 MNHEY and CDR2 SVGAGI. CDR3 length equals 13 residues. This CDR3 is CASRKDRVTGYTF. CDR3 bases: TGTGCCAGCAGGAAGGACAGGGTGACTGGCTACACCTTC.

This clone has a handful of counts. The V call is TRBV7-9, the J call TRBJ1-2; a possible D gene is TRBD1 (5 bases). This CDR3 is built from 14 residues. V dropped 4 bases and J dropped 1 base, with 10 bases sitting between them. The germline V gene encodes CDR1 SEHNR and CDR2 FQNEAQ (reference sequence). In nucleotides, the CDR3 is TGTGCCAGCAGCTCCGGGACTTTTAACTATGGCTACACCTTC. Protein product: CASSSGTFNYGYTF.

The rearrangement uses TRBV5-6 and TRBJ1-2; TRBD1 might be the D (5 bases). The CDR3 is 16 residues long. Trimming took off 0 bases at V and 5 bases at J, with 17 bases between the two ends. Germline V gene sequence: CDR1 SGHDT, CDR2 YYEEEE. The CDR3 sequence: CASSLGFETGSYGYTF. CDR3 sequence (DNA): TGTGCCAGCAGCTTGGGTTTCGAAACAGGTTCTTATGGCTACACCTTC. Full variable domain (outside the CDR3, taken from reference TRBV5-6 and TRBJ1-2): DAGVTQSPTHLIKTRGQQVTLRCSPKSGHDTVSWYQQALGQGPQFIFQYYEEEERQRGNFPDRFSGHQFPNYSSELNVNALLLGDSALYLCASSLGFETGSYGYTFGSGTRLTVV.

V gene TRBV4-3 combines with J gene TRBJ2-5; TRBD2 is a possible D gene (6 bases). From germline, CDR1 is LGHNA and CDR2 YSLEER. V lost 0 bases, J lost 2 bases, and 19 bases lay in between. CDR3 length: 18 amino acids. The CDR3 reads CASSQEYSASATQETQYF. CDR3 sequence (DNA): TGCGCCAGCAGCCAAGAATATTCGGCTAGCGCTACACAAGAGACCCAGTACTTC.

CDR3 residues: CASSPQGLAGGGELFF. The CDR3 DNA sequence: TGTGCCAGCAGCCCCCAAGGGCTAGCGGGGGGCGGGGAGCTGTTTTTT. The rearrangement joins TRBV7-2 to TRBJ2-2; the match to TRBD2 covers 11 bases. CDR1 is SGHTA, CDR2 FQGNSA, per germline. CDR3 length: 16 amino acids. Losses at the gene ends were 5 bases for V and 7 bases for J; bases not matched to a gene: 9.

The chain combines TRBV11-2 with TRBJ2-1; D gene uncertain. V lost 8 bases to trimming and J lost 6 bases, with 20 bases between them. The CDR3 is 15 amino acids. Germline lookup yields CDR1 SGHAT and CDR2 FQNNGV. The CDR3 DNA sequence: TGTGCCAGCGCCCTGAACTCCCAAATCTTCAATGAGCAGTTCTTC. It yields the protein CASALNSQIFNEQFF.

This chain connects TRBV7-3 to TRBJ2-7, with D unresolved. CDR1 and CDR2 from the germline V gene are SGHTA and FQGTGA. The CDR3 covers 13 residues. Trimming pared 2 bases from V and 4 bases from J, leaving 9 bases between. The CDR3 nucleotides read TGTGCCAGCAGCTTAGGCAGTCATTACGAGCAGTACTTC. This gives the protein CASSLGSHYEQYF.

The chain combines TRBV9 with TRBJ1-2; tentative D call: TRBD1 (6 bases). From germline, CDR1 is SGDLS and CDR2 YYNGEE. The CDR3 has 17 residues. V was shortened by 3 bases and J by 4 bases, with 22 bases between the two germline ends. This chain's CDR3 is CASSGATTGHTTYGYTF. As DNA, the CDR3 is TGTGCCAGCAGCGGAGCCACTACGGGACATACCACCTATGGCTACACCTTC.

V gene TRBV10-3 combines with J gene TRBJ1-6, with 9 bases identical to TRBD1. CDR3 length: 16 residues. With 4 bases clipped from V and 7 bases from J, the junction kept 8 bases outside the gene matches. CDR1 is ENHRY, CDR2 SYGVKD, per germline. DNA for the CDR3: TGTGCCATCAGTGCCGCACAGGGGGCGGCGAATTCACCCCTCCACTTT. It specifies CAISAAQGAANSPLHF.

The chain has TRBV6-4 and TRBJ1-2; D may be TRBD1 (5 bases). Deletions cut 6 bases from V and 8 bases from J, with 10 bases between. The CDR3 has 11 amino acids. Looked up from germline, CDR1 is MRHNA and CDR2 is SNTAGT. DNA of the CDR3: TGTGCCAGCAGCCTGTCAGGGGGCTACACCTTC. This sequence encodes CASSLSGGYTF.

The V call is TRBV28, the J call TRBJ2-7; TRBD1 might be the D (6 bases). This CDR3 comprises 16 residues. Germline CDR1 is MDHEN and CDR2 is SYDVKM. V lost 0 bases and J 2 bases, leaving 14 bases between the germline ends. Here the CDR3 DNA reads TGTGCCAGCAGTTTATGGGCAGGGACACAAACCTACGAGCAGTACTTC. It yields the protein CASSLWAGTQTYEQYF.

This chain connects TRBV29-1 to TRBJ2-5; D possibly corresponds to TRBD1 (6 bases). CDR1 SQVTM and CDR2 ANQGSEA come from the germline V gene. Trimming removed 4 bases from V and 0 bases from J, with 30 bases in between. The CDR3 is made up of 20 amino acids. In DNA, the CDR3 is TGCAGCGTTGTATTGTGGGACATTAGGGTCGGCACAGTGTACCAAGAGACCCAGTACTTC. It translates to CSVVLWDIRVGTVYQETQYF.

V gene TRBV7-3 combines with J gene TRBJ2-2, with 12 bases identical to TRBD1. V gave up 4 bases and J gave up 7 bases; unmatched junction bases: 4. The CDR3 has 15 residues. The germline V gene has CDR1 SGHTA and CDR2 FQGTGA. The CDR3 nucleotides are TGTGCCAGCAGCTCGGGACAGGGGGCAAACGGGGAGCTGTTTTTT. This translates into CASSSGQGANGELFF.

The J gene is TRBJ2-1, the V gene TRBV11-2, with D uncertain. This CDR3 spans 17 amino acids. Trimming took off 5 bases at V and 1 base at J, with 18 bases between the two ends. The germline V gene encodes CDR1 SGHAT and CDR2 FQNNGV. CDR3 sequence: CASSQPGIGRSYNEQFF. The CDR3 coding sequence is TGTGCCAGCAGCCAACCAGGTATCGGTAGGTCCTACAATGAGCAGTTCTTC.

V is TRBV10-3 and J is TRBJ2-7, with 11 bases that match TRBD1. CDR1 is ENHRY and CDR2 is SYGVKD in the germline V gene. CDR3 length equals 16 residues. Losses at the gene ends were 0 bases for V and 5 bases for J; bases not matched to a gene: 6. CDR3 DNA sequence: TGTGCCATCAGTGAGTCGGGGCCGGGACAGGGGGACGAGCAGTACTTC. This encodes CAISESGPGQGDEQYF.

This chain connects TRBV11-2 to TRBJ2-5; D is ambiguous. Trimming left V 1 base short and J 2 bases short, with 11 bases between. CDR3 size: 15 residues. Germline V CDR1 and CDR2: SGHAT, FQNNGV. This chain's CDR3 is CASSLGMTSQETQYF. The DNA of the CDR3 is TGTGCCAGCAGCTTAGGGATGACTTCGCAAGAGACCCAGTACTTC.

The rearrangement links TRBV19 to TRBJ2-2; TRBD1 agrees at 7 bases. The V segment lost 7 bases and the J segment 1 base; nucleotides outside the gene matches: 9. The CDR3 length is 16 residues. CDR1 and CDR2 (germline): LNHDA, SQIVND (reference sequence). The chain's CDR3 is CASIETGTENTGELFF. CDR3 DNA: TGTGCCAGTATTGAGACAGGGACGGAGAACACCGGGGAGCTGTTTTTT.